One and the same sample provided the 26 T cell receptor beta chains below, sequenced in a study of T cells expressing NK-cell markers (dated by TCRdb to the early 2020s). Receptors were amplified or captured by 5' RACE. For sequencing, an Illumina HiSeq 2000 was employed. The reads underwent TCRdb reprocessing, giving one record for each CDR3 protein sequence and no DNA. The table of this sample itemizes 350,000 to 500,000 distinct CDR3 sequences. Clones ranked in the top ten supply 7.3% of the sample. Sequenced material: blood T cells: a sorted CD56 or NKG2C T cell subset, CD4+ or CD8+ T cells, or bulk PBMC T cells (not recorded which). Every receptor here comes from a woman aged 18 to 75 in good health.

V and J are TRBV18 and TRBJ1-2. The germline CDR1 and CDR2 sequences are KGHSH and LQKENI. This CDR3 comprises 17 residues. CDR3 in amino acids: CASSRVEKVGGDYGYTF.

The chain uses TRBV20-1 and TRBJ1-1; with no DNA, the TCRdb D assignment of TRBD1 cannot be verified. Looked up from germline, CDR1 is DFQATT and CDR2 is SNEGSKA (reference sequence). The CDR3 spans 12 residues. CDR3 loop: CSAGTGDTEAFF.

This sequence joins TRBV7-6 and TRBJ2-5; TCRdb returns TRBD1, unconfirmable since there is no DNA. Germline loops: CDR1 SGHVS, CDR2 FNYEAQ. The CDR3 contains 16 residues. The CDR3 here is CASSLIGQGVKATQYF.

The chain carries TRBV7-9 and TRBJ2-2; TCRdb returns TRBD2, unconfirmable since there is no DNA. From germline, CDR1 is SEHNR and CDR2 FQNEAQ (reference sequence). This CDR3 spans 15 amino acids. The CDR3 loop reads CASSPGGAVTGELFF.

The chain joins TRBV27 to TRBJ1-2; TCRdb lists TRBD1, though no DNA is available to test this call. This CDR3 contains 12 residues. Germline CDR1 MNHEY, CDR2 SMNVEV (reference sequence). The CDR3 is CASSPTGTRYTF.

The chain is built from TRBV3-1 and TRBJ2-1; TCRdb designates TRBD1, a call that cannot be tested without DNA. The CDR3 consists of 15 residues. Germline V CDR1 and CDR2: LGHDT, YNNKEL (reference sequence). This CDR3 reads CASSQVVRGWNEQFF.

This sequence joins TRBV7-2 and TRBJ2-5; there is no DNA to check the TCRdb D call of TRBD2. Germline CDR1 reads SGHTA; CDR2 reads FQGNSA. This CDR3 is built from 16 residues. CDR3 sequence: CASSLAGKRVRETQYF.

CDR3 loop: CASSPEAVRIPNTGELFF. This chain connects TRBV18 to TRBJ2-2; TCRdb reports TRBD2, a call that lacks DNA to check it against. Germline CDR1 reads KGHSH; CDR2 reads LQKENI. This CDR3 contains 18 residues. Combining the CDR3 with reference TRBV18 and TRBJ2-2 gives the whole variable domain NAGVMQNPRHLVRRRGQEARLRCSPMKGHSHVYWYRQLPEEGLKFMVYLQKENIIDESGMPKERFSAEFPKEGPSILRIQQVVRGDSAAYFCASSPEAVRIPNTGELFFGEGSRLTVL.

V is TRBV29-1 and J is TRBJ1-1; lacking DNA, the TRBD1 call made by TCRdb goes unchecked. Germline values: CDR1 SQVTM, CDR2 ANQGSEA. The CDR3 covers 12 residues. CDR3 residues: CSGTGGRAEAFF.

J is TRBJ2-1 and V is TRBV20-1. CDR1 and CDR2 from the germline V gene are DFQATT and SNEGSKA (reference sequence). The CDR3 consists of 12 residues. Here the CDR3 reads CSAIGYYNEQFF.

The chain joins TRBV5-6 to TRBJ2-2; TCRdb picks TRBD1, but there is no DNA to check that call. Germline V gene data show CDR1 as SGHDT and CDR2 as YYEEEE. CDR3 length equals 15 residues. CDR3 protein: CASSSRGKNTGELFF.

The chain couples TRBV6-2 or TRBV6-3 to TRBJ1-3; the TCRdb D gene call, TRBD1, has no DNA to confirm it. The CDR3 has 14 amino acids. The germline gives CDR1 MNHEY, CDR2 SVGEGT. Here the CDR3 reads CASTEGGPGNTIYF.

The gene calls are TRBV24-1 and TRBJ2-3. The CDR3 runs to 12 residues. CDR1 is KGHDR, CDR2 SFDVKD, per germline. The CDR3 region is CATSDETDTQYF.

The chain has TRBV6-2 or TRBV6-3 and TRBJ2-1; as DNA is missing, the TRBD2 call by TCRdb cannot be tested. Germline V lookup: CDR1 MNHEY, CDR2 SVGEGT. The CDR3 is 15 amino acids. The CDR3 spells CASSYTRLAGDEQFF.

This rearrangement joins TRBV6-4 to TRBJ1-1; TCRdb designates TRBD1, a call that cannot be tested without DNA. CDR3 length: 13 amino acids. The V gene's germline CDR1 is MRHNA and CDR2 SNTAGT. The CDR3 region is CASSRVFGTEAFF.

The chain employs TRBV4-2 and TRBJ2-7; TCRdb indicates TRBD2, and absent DNA this call remains unverified. CDR1 is LGHNA, CDR2 YNFKEQ, per germline. CDR3 length: 15 residues. The chain's CDR3 is CASSQGSPAGYEQYF.

This chain connects TRBV7-9 to TRBJ2-5; as DNA is missing, the TRBD2 call by TCRdb cannot be tested. Germline V CDR1 and CDR2: SEHNR, FQNEAQ (reference sequence). The CDR3 runs to 16 residues. The CDR3 sequence: CASSPILAGALETQYF.

This chain connects TRBV12-3 or TRBV12-4 to TRBJ2-4. The CDR3 runs 16 residues. This chain's CDR3 is CASSKVWELAKNIQYF.

The chain has TRBV12-3 or TRBV12-4 and TRBJ1-4; the TCRdb call, TRBD1, lacks DNA for checking. The CDR3 loop spans 15 amino acids. CDR3 sequence: CASSIGQATNEKLFF.

The rearrangement joins TRBV28 to TRBJ1-2; the D call from TCRdb, TRBD1, cannot be confirmed without DNA. The germline V gene has CDR1 MDHEN and CDR2 SYDVKM. The CDR3 loop spans 14 amino acids. CDR3 protein: CASNRDRVKGGYTF.

This chain joins TRBV7-3 and TRBJ2-1; TCRdb outputs TRBD2, but without DNA this stays unchecked. Germline V gene lookup returns CDR1 SGHTA and CDR2 FQGTGA. The CDR3 spans 16 residues. CDR3 in amino acids: CASSPETSRTSGEQFF. The full variable domain, completed using reference TRBV7-3 and TRBJ2-1, is GAGVSQTPSNKVTEKGKYVELRCDPISGHTALYWYRQSLGQGPEFLIYFQGTGAADDSGLPNDRFFAVRPEGSVSTLKIQRTERGDSAVYLCASSPETSRTSGEQFFGPGTRLTVL.

This chain uses TRBV19 with TRBJ2-1; lacking DNA, the TRBD1 call made by TCRdb goes unchecked. The CDR3 has 15 amino acids. CDR1 and CDR2 (germline): LNHDA, SQIVND (reference sequence). CDR3: CASSISHPWGDEQFF. The whole variable domain, filled in from reference TRBV19 and TRBJ2-1, reads DGGITQSPKYLFRKEGQNVTLSCEQNLNHDAMYWYRQDPGQGLRLIYYSQIVNDFQKGDIAEGYSVSREKKESFPLTVTSAQKNPTAFYLCASSISHPWGDEQFFGPGTRLTVL.

This chain connects TRBV4-2 to TRBJ2-5; TCRdb reports TRBD1, a call that lacks DNA to check it against. There are 16 residues in the CDR3. Per germline, CDR1 LGHNA and CDR2 YNFKEQ. The CDR3: CASSQEGAGARETQYF.

The chain combines TRBV29-1 with TRBJ2-7; TCRdb gives TRBD2 as the D gene, but with no DNA this cannot be confirmed. This CDR3 comprises 13 residues. The germline V gene encodes CDR1 SQVTM and CDR2 ANQGSEA. CDR3 sequence reads: CSVGTRFRAEQYF.

The chain employs TRBV6-4 and TRBJ2-1; TCRdb gives TRBD2 as the D gene, but with no DNA this cannot be confirmed. The CDR3 is 15 residues long. Germline loops: CDR1 MRHNA, CDR2 SNTAGT. Here the CDR3 reads CASSGTSGSYNEQFF.

The J gene is TRBJ1-1, the V gene TRBV5-1; TCRdb names TRBD1, which stays unverified in the absence of DNA. The CDR3 totals 13 residues. Germline lookup yields CDR1 SGHRS and CDR2 YFSETQ. CDR3 sequence: CASSLGMTGEAFF. Based on the CDR3 plus reference TRBV5-1 and TRBJ1-1, the full variable domain is KAGVTQTPRYLIKTRGQQVTLSCSPISGHRSVSWYQQTPGQGLQFLFEYFSETQRNKGNFPGRFSGRQFSNSRSEMNVSTLELGDSALYLCASSLGMTGEAFFGQGTRLTVV.